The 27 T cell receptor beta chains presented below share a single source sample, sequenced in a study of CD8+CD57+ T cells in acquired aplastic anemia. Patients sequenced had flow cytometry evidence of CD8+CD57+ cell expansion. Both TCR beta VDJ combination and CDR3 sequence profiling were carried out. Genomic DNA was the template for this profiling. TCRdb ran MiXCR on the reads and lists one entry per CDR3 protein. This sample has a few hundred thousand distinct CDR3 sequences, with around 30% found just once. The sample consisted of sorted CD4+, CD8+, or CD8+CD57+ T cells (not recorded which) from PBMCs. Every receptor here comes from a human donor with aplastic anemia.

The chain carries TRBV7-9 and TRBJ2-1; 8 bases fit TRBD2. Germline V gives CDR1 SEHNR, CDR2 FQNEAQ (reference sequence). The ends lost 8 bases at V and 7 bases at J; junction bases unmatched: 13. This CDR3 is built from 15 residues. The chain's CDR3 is CASSPTAGEGNEQFF. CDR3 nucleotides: TGTGCCAGCTCACCAACAGCGGGAGAAGGTAATGAGCAGTTCTTC.

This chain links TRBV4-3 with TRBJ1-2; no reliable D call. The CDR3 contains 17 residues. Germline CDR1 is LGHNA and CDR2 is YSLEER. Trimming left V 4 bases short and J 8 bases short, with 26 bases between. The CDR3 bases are TGCGCCAGCAGCCGAACGGTTGGGGATCTGCGGAGAGGAGGCTACACCTTC. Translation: CASSRTVGDLRRGGYTF.

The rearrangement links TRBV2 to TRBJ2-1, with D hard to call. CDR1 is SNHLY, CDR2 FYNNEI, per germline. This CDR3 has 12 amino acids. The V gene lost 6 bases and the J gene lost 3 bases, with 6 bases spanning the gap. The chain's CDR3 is CASRDLYNEQFF. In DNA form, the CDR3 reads TGTGCCAGCAGGGACCTCTACAATGAGCAGTTCTTC.

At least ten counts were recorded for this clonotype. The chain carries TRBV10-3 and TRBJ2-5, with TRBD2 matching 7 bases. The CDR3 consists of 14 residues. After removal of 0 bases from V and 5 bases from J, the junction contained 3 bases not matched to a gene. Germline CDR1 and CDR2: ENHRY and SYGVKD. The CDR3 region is CAISESGGDETQYF. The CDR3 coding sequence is TGTGCCATCAGTGAGTCGGGGGGGGATGAGACCCAGTACTTC.

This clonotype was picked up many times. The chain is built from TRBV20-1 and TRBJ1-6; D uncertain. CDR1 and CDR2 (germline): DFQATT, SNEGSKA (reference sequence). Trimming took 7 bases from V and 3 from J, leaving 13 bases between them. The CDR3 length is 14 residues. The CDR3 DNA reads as TGCAGTGTCCAAGACGGAATCTATAATTCACCCCTCCACTTT. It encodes CSVQDGIYNSPLHF.

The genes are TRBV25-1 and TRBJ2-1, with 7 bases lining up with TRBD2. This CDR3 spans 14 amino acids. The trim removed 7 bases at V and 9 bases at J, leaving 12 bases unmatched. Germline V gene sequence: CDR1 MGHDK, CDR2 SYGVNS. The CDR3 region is CASTIGLDLIEQFF. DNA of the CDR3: TGTGCCAGCACCATCGGACTAGACTTGATTGAGCAGTTCTTC.

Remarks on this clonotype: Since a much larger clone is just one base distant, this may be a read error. The CDR3 DNA is TGCAGTGCTATCGGGGGAGGAACGGGTGGCTACACCTTC. Translated, it gives CSAIGGGTGGYTF. The chain carries TRBV20-1 and TRBJ1-2; D might be TRBD1 (5 bases). Germline V gene sequence: CDR1 DFQATT, CDR2 SNEGSKA (reference sequence). Trimming cost V 4 bases and J 7 bases, with 16 bases left between them. The CDR3 has 13 amino acids.

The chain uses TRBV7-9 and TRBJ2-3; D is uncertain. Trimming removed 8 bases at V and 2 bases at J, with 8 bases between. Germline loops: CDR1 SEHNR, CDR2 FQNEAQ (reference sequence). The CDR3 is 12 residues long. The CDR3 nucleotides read TGTGCCAGCGGTCCGGCCACAGATACGCAGTATTTT. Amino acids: CASGPATDTQYF.

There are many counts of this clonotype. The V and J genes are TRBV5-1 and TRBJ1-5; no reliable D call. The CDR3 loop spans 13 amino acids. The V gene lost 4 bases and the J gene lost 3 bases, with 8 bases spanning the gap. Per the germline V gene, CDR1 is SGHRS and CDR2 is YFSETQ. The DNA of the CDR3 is TGCGCCAGCAGCGTAATCCCCAATCAGCCCCAGCATTTT. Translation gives CASSVIPNQPQHF. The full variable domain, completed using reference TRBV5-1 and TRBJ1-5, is KAGVTQTPRYLIKTRGQQVTLSCSPISGHRSVSWYQQTPGQGLQFLFEYFSETQRNKGNFPGRFSGRQFSNSRSEMNVSTLELGDSALYLCASSVIPNQPQHFGDGTRLSIL.

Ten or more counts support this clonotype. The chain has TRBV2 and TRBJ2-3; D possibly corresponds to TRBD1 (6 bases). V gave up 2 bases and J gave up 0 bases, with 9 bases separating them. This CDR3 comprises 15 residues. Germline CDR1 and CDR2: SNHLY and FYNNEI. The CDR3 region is CASSERTASTDTQYF. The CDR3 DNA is TGTGCCAGCAGTGAAAGGACAGCTAGCACAGATACGCAGTATTTT.

The DNA of the CDR3 is TGCGCCAGCAGCGTAATGGGACAGGGGACTTCACCCCTCCACTTT. Its protein product is CASSVMGQGTSPLHF. This chain joins TRBV5-1 and TRBJ1-6; 10 bases fit TRBD1. Germline V gives CDR1 SGHRS, CDR2 YFSETQ. Trimming at V came to 4 bases and at J to 9 bases, leaving 7 bases not matched to a gene. The CDR3 spans 15 residues.

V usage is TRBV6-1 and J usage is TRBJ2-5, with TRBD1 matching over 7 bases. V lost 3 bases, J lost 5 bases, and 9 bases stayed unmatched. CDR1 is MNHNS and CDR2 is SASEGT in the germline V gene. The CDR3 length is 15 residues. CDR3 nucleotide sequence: TGTGCCAGCAGTGAGGGTAGGGGGCGAAGGGAGACCCAGTACTTC. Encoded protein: CASSEGRGRRETQYF.

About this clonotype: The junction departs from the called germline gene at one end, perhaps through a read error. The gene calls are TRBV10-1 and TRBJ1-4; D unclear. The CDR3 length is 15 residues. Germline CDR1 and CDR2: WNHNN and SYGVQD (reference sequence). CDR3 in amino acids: CASRLTVATNEKLFF. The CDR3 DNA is TGTGCCAGCAGACTCACAGTTGCAACTAATGAAAAACTGTTTTTT.

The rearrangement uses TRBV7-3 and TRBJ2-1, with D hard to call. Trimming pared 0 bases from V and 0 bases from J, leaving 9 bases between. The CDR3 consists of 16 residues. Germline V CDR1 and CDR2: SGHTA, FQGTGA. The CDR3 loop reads CASSLTPDRSYNEQFF. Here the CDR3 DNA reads TGTGCCAGCAGCTTAACCCCGGATCGCTCCTACAATGAGCAGTTCTTC.

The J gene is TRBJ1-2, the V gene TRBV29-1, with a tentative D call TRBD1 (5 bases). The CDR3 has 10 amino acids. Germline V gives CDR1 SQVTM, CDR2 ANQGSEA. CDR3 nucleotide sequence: TGCAGTCTAGGGGTTTCCGGCTACACCTTC. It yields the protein CSLGVSGYTF.

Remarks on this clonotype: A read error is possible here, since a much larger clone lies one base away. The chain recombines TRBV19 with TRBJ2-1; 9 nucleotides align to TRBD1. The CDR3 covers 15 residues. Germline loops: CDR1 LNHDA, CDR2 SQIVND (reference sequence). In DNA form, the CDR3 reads TGTGCCGGTAGTATAGGGACAGGGAATTACAATGAGCAGTTCTTC. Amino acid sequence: CAGSIGTGNYNEQFF.

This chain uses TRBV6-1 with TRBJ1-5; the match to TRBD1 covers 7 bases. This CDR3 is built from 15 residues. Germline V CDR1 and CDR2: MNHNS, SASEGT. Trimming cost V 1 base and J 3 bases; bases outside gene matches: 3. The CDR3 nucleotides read TGTGCCAGCAGTGAAGGGACAGGATACAATCAGCCCCAGCATTTT. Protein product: CASSEGTGYNQPQHF.

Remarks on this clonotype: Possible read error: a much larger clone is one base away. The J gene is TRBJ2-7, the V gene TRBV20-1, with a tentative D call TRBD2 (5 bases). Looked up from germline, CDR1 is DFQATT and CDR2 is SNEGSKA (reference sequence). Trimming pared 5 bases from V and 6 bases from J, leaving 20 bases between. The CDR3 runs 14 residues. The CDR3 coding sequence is TGCAGTGCTCGACTTCGGACGGGAACCTGCGAGCAGTACTTC. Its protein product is CSARLRTGTCEQYF.

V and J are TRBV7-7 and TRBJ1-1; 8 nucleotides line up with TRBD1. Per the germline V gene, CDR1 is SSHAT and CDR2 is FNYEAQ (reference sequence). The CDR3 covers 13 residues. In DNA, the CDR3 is TGTGCTAGGGGTGACAGGGGGAACACTGAAGCTTTCTTT. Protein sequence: CARGDRGNTEAFF.

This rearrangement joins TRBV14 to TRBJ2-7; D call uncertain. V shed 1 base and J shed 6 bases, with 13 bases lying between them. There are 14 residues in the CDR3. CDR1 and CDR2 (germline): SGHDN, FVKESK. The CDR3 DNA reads TGTGCCAGCAGCCAAGCGTTGGCCTTGAGCGAGCAGTACTTC. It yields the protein CASSQALALSEQYF.

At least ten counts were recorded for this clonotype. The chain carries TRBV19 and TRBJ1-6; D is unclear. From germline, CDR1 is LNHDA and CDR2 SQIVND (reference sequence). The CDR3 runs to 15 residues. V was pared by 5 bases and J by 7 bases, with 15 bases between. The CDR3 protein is CASSAEGRRNSPLHF. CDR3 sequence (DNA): TGTGCCAGTAGTGCCGAGGGCAGGAGAAATTCACCCCTCCACTTT.

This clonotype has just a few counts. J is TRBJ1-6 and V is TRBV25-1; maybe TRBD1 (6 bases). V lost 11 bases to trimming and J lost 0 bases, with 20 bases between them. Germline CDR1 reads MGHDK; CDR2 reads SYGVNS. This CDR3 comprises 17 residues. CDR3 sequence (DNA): TGTGCCTGCGAAATTGGACAGTTCAGCTCCTATAATTCACCCCTCCACTTT. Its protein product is CACEIGQFSSYNSPLHF.

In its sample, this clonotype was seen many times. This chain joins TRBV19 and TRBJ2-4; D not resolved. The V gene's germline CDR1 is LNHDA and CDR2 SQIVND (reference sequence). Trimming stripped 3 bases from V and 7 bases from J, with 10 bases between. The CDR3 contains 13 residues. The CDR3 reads CASSIVGSNIQYF. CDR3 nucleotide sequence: TGTGCCAGTAGTATCGTGGGTTCGAACATTCAGTACTTC.

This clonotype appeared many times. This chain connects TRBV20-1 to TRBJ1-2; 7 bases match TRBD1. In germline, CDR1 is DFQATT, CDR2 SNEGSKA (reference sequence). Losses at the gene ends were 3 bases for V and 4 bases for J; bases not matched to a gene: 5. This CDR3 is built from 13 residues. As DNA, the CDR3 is TGCAGTGCTAGGTCGGGACAGACCTATGGCTACACCTTC. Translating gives CSARSGQTYGYTF.

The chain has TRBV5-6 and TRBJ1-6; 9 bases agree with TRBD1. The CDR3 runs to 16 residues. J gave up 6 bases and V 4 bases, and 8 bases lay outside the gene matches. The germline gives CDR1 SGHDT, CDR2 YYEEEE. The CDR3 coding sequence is TGTGCCAGCAGCAGTGACAGGGGGAGCTTTAATTCACCCCTCCACTTT. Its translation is CASSSDRGSFNSPLHF.

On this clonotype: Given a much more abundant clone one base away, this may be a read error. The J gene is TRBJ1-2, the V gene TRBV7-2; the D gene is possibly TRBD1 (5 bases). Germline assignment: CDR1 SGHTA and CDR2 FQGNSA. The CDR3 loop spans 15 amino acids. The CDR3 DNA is TGTGCCGGCAGCCAACGGGAGCCTGGGGACGATGGCTACACCTTC. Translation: CAGSQREPGDDGYTF.

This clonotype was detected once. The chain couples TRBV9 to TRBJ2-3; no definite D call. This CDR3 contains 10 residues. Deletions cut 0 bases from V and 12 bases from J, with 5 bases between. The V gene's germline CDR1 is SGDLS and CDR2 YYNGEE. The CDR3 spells CASSVDGQYF. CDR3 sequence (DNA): TGTGCCAGCAGCGTAGACGGACAGTATTTT.